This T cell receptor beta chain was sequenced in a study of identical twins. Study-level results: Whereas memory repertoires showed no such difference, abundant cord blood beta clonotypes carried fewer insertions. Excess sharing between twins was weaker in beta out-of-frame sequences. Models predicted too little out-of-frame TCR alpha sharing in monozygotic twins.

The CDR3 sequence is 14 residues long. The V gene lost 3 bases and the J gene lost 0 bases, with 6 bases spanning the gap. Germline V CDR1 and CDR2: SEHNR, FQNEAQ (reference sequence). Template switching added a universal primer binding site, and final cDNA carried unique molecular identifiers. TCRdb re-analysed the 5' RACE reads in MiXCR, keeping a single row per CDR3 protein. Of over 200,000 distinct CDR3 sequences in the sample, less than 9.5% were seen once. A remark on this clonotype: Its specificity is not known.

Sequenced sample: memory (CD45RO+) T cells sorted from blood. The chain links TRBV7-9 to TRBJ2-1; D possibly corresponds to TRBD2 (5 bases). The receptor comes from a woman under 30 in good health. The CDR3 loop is CASSFAGSYNEQFF. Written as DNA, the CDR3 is TGTGCCAGCAGCTTCGCGGGCTCCTACAATGAGCAGTTCTTC.